The clone carrying this T cell receptor (beta chain) has only one observation. Generated by immunoSEQ multiplex PCR, the TCRdb table keeps only in-frame clones and is missing some. Of roughly 100,000 clones listed, about nine tenths are singletons. CDR3 length: 14 amino acids. CDR1 is SQVTM, CDR2 ANQGSEA, per germline. J lost 4 bases, V lost 6 bases, and 7 bases had no gene match. These data belong to a study of T cell changes during pregnancy in multiple sclerosis. V gene TRBV29-1 combines with J gene TRBJ2-2, with 8 bases fitting TRBD2. The specimen comprised peripheral blood, sampled after pregnancy. The clonotype was recovered from a female donor in good health, enrolled as a control in a pregnancy study. CDR3: CSVRRAGGTGELFF. In DNA form, the CDR3 reads TGCAGCGTCCGGCGGGCGGGGGGCACCGGGGAGCTGTTTTTT.